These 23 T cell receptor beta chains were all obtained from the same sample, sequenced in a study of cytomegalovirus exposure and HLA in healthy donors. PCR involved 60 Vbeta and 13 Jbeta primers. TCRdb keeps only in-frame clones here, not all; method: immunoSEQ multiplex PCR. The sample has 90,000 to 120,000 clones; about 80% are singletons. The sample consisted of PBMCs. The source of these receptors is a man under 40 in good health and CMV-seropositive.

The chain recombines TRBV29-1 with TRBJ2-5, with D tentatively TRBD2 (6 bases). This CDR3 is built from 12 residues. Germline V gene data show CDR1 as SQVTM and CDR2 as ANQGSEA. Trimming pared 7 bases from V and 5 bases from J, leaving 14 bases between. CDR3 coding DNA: TGCAGCGGACAAAAGGAGGGGGAGACCCAGTACTTC. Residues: CSGQKEGETQYF.

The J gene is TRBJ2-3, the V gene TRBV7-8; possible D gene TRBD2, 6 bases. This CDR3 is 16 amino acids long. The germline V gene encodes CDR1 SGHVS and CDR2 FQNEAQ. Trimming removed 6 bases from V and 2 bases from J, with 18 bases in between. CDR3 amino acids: CASSHNAGLSTDTQYF. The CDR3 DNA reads TGTGCCAGCAGTCATAATGCGGGACTTTCCACAGATACGCAGTATTTT. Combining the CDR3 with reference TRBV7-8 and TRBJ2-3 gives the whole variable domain GAGVSQSPRYKVAKRGQDVALRCDPISGHVSLFWYQQALGQGPEFLTYFQNEAQLDKSGLPSDRFFAERPEGSVSTLKIQRTQQEDSAVYLCASSHNAGLSTDTQYFGPGTRLTVL.

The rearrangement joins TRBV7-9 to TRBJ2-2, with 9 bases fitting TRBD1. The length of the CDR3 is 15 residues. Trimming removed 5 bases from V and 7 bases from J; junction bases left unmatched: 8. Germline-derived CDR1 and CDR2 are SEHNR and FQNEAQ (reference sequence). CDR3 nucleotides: TGTGCCAGCAGCCCTGACAGGGGGGTGAGCGGGGAGCTGTTTTTT. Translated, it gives CASSPDRGVSGELFF.

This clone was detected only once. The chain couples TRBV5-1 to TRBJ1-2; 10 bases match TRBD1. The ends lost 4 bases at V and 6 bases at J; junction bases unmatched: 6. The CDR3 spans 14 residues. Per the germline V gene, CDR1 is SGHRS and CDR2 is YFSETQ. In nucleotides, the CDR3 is TGCGCCAGCAGCATAGACGGGACAGGGGATGGCTACACCTTC. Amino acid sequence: CASSIDGTGDGYTF.

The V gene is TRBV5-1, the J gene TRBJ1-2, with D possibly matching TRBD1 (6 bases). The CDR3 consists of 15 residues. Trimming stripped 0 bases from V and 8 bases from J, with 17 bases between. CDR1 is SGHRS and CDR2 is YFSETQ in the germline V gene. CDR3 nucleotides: TGCGCCAGCAGCTTGGCCGTTGGGGGCTGGCAGGGCTACACCTTC. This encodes CASSLAVGGWQGYTF.

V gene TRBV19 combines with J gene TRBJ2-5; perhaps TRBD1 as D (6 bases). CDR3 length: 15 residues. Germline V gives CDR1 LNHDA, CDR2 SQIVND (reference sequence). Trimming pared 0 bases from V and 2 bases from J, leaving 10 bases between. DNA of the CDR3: TGTGCCAGTAGTATAGATTGGGGGCTTCAAGAGACCCAGTACTTC. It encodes CASSIDWGLQETQYF.

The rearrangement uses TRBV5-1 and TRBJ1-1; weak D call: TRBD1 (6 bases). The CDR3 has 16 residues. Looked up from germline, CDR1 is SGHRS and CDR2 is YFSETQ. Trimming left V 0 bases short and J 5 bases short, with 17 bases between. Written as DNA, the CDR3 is TGCGCCAGCAGCTTGGCCCCGCAGGGGAAGGAGACTGAAGCTTTCTTT. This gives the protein CASSLAPQGKETEAFF.

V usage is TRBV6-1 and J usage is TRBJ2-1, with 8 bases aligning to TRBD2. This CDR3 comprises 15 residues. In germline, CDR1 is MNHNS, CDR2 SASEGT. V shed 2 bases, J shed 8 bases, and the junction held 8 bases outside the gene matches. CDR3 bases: TGTGCCAGCAGTGAAAAAGCGGGGGATGGGGATGAGCAGTTCTTC. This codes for CASSEKAGDGDEQFF.

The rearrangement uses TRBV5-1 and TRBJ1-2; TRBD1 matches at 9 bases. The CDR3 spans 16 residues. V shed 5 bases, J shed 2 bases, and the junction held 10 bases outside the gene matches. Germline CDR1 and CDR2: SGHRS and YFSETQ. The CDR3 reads CASRELTGGGNYGYTF. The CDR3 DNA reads TGCGCCAGCAGGGAGTTGACAGGGGGAGGAAACTATGGCTACACCTTC.

The CDR3 DNA is TGTGCCAGCAGTCTAGACAGGGGCAACTATGGCTACACCTTC. It specifies CASSLDRGNYGYTF. The chain is built from TRBV27 and TRBJ1-2, with 8 bases identical to TRBD1. Germline V CDR1 and CDR2: MNHEY, SMNVEV (reference sequence). V shed 5 bases and J 2 bases; nucleotides not matched to a gene: 4. The CDR3 extends over 14 amino acids.

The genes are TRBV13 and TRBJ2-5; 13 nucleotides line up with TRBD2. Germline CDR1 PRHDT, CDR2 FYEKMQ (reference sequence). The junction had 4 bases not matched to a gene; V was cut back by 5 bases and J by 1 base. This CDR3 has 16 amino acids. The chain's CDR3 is CASSPGLAGAQETQYF. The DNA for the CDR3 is TGTGCCAGCAGCCCAGGACTAGCGGGGGCCCAAGAGACCCAGTACTTC.

CDR3 loop: CATNGQGNYGYTF. In nucleotides, the CDR3 is TGTGCCACCAACGGACAGGGCAACTATGGCTACACCTTC. The gene calls are TRBV19 and TRBJ1-2; 8 nucleotides align to TRBD1. Losses at the gene ends were 10 bases for V and 2 bases for J; bases not matched to a gene: 6. CDR1 and CDR2 from the germline V gene are LNHDA and SQIVND (reference sequence). This CDR3 contains 13 residues.

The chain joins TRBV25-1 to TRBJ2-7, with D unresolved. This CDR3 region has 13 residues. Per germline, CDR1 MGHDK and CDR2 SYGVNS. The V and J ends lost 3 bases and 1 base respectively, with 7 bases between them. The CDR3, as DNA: TGTGCCAGCAGTGATTACAGATCCTACGAGCAGTACTTC. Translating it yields CASSDYRSYEQYF.

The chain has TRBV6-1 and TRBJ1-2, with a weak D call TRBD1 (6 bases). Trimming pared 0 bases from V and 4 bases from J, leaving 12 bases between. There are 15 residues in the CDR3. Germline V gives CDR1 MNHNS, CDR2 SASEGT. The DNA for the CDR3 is TGTGCCAGCAGTGAAGCCCCGGGACAAATCTATGGCTACACCTTC. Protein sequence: CASSEAPGQIYGYTF.

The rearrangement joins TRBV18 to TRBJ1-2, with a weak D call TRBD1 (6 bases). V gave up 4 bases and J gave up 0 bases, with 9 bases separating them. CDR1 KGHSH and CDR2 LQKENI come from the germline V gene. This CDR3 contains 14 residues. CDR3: CASSLDRSNYGYTF. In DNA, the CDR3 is TGTGCCAGCTCACTCGACAGGTCTAACTATGGCTACACCTTC. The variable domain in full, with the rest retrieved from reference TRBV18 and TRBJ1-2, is NAGVMQNPRHLVRRRGQEARLRCSPMKGHSHVYWYRQLPEEGLKFMVYLQKENIIDESGMPKERFSAEFPKEGPSILRIQQVVRGDSAAYFCASSLDRSNYGYTFGSGTRLTVV.

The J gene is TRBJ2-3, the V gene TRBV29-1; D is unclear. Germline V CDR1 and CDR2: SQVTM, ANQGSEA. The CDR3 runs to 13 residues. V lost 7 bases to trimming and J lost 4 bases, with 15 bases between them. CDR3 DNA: TGCAGCGGCGATCCCCAGGTGGCAGATACGCAGTATTTT. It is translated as CSGDPQVADTQYF.

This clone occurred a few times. CDR3 amino acids: CASSLARGRFGYTF. The CDR3 DNA sequence: TGCGCCAGCAGCTTGGCCAGGGGGCGTTTTGGCTACACCTTC. The chain joins TRBV5-1 to TRBJ1-2; 8 bases match TRBD1. The J segment lost 7 bases and the V segment lost 0 bases, leaving 5 bases of the junction unmatched. The germline CDR1 and CDR2 sequences are SGHRS and YFSETQ. There are 14 residues in the CDR3.

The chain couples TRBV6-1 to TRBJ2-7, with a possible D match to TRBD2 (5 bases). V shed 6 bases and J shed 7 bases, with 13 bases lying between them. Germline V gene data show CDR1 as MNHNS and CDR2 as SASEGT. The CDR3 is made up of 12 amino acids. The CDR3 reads CASRRSGFEQYF. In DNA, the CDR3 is TGTGCCAGCAGGAGGTCGGGGTTTGAGCAGTACTTC.

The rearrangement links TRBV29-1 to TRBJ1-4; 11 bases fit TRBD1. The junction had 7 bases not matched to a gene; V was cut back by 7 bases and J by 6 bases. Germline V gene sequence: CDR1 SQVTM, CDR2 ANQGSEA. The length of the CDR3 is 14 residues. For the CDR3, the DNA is TGCAGCGGGGGGACAGGGGGAATCTATGAAAAACTGTTTTTT. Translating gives CSGGTGGIYEKLFF.

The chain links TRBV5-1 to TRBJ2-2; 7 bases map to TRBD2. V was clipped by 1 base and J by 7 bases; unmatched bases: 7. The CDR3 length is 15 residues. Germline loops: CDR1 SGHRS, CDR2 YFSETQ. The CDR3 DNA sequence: TGCGCCAGCAGCTTGTTAGCGGGTTTAATCGGGGAGCTGTTTTTT. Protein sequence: CASSLLAGLIGELFF.

The CDR3, as DNA: TGCAGTGCTCCCCAGAACACTGAAGCTTTCTTT. It translates to CSAPQNTEAFF. The genes are TRBV20-1 and TRBJ1-1; D is ambiguous. Germline CDR1 is DFQATT and CDR2 is SNEGSKA (reference sequence). This CDR3 has 11 amino acids. Deletions cut 5 bases from V and 1 base from J, with 5 bases between.

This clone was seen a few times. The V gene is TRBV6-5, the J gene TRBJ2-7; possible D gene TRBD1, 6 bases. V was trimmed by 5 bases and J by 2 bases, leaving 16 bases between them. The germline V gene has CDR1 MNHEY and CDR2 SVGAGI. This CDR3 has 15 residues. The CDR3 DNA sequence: TGTGCCAGCAGTCCACAGGGAGAAGGCGCCTACGAGCAGTACTTC. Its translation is CASSPQGEGAYEQYF.

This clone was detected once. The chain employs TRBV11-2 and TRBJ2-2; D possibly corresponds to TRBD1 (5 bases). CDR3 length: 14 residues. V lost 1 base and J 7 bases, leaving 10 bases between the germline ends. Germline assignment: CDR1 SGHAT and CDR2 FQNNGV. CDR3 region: CASSLVQGGGELFF. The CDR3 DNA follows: TGTGCCAGCAGCTTAGTCCAGGGTGGCGGGGAGCTGTTTTTT.